Following are 17 T cell receptor beta chains from one sample sequenced in a study of regulatory and conventional T cells in RAG deficiency. Genomic DNA came from blood regulatory T cells gated CD4+ CD25-high CD127-low. Profiling relied on immunoSEQ multiplex PCR, and the TCRdb table lists in-frame clones only, not all of them. Here the sample spans tens of thousands of clones, approximately 90% being singletons. The sample was also reused in another study, on regulatory T cells. As that report states: The PCR used 52 TRBV and 13 TRBJ primers.

Input material: Tregs sorted from blood. These receptors were collected from a human donor in good health.

The rearrangement uses TRBV2 and TRBJ2-5; the D is unclear. Germline lookup yields CDR1 SNHLY and CDR2 FYNNEI. The CDR3 covers 12 residues. The V end was cut by 8 bases, the J end by 2 bases, with 9 bases between. The CDR3 here is CASSWGQETQYF. Here the CDR3 DNA reads TGTGCCAGCTCCTGGGGACAAGAGACCCAGTACTTC.

This chain connects TRBV5-1 to TRBJ1-6; D perhaps matches TRBD1 (6 bases). The CDR3 extends over 17 amino acids. Germline CDR1 is SGHRS and CDR2 is YFSETQ. The V end lost 2 bases, the J end lost 7 bases, and 19 bases lay between the germline ends. The CDR3 DNA reads as TGCGCCAGCAGCTTAGCTCAGGGGCATATAGGGAATTCACCCCTCCACTTT. This gives the protein CASSLAQGHIGNSPLHF.

This chain joins TRBV27 and TRBJ2-2; maybe TRBD2 (6 bases). There are 14 residues in the CDR3. Trimming left V 8 bases short and J 1 base short, with 11 bases between. Looked up from germline, CDR1 is MNHEY and CDR2 is SMNVEV (reference sequence). As DNA, the CDR3 is TGTGCCAGCCGGGACTTCTTGAACACCGGGGAGCTGTTTTTT. It is translated as CASRDFLNTGELFF.

The chain employs TRBV5-1 and TRBJ1-2; TRBD1 might be the D (5 bases). This CDR3 is built from 13 residues. Germline V gene sequence: CDR1 SGHRS, CDR2 YFSETQ. Trimming pared 1 base from V and 2 bases from J, leaving 6 bases between. Written as DNA, the CDR3 is TGCGCCAGCAGCTTGAGGGGCAACTATGGCTACACCTTC. It is translated as CASSLRGNYGYTF.

The CDR3 spells CASNRDREETQYF. The DNA of the CDR3 is TGTGCCAGCAACCGGGACAGGGAAGAGACCCAGTACTTC. This chain links TRBV2 with TRBJ2-5, with 9 bases fitting TRBD1. V was clipped by 7 bases and J by 3 bases; unmatched bases: 3. CDR3 length: 13 amino acids. Germline V gives CDR1 SNHLY, CDR2 FYNNEI.

The chain carries TRBV6-1 and TRBJ1-3, with a possible D match to TRBD1 (6 bases). CDR1 MNHNS and CDR2 SASEGT come from the germline V gene. V was shortened by 6 bases and J by 4 bases, with 13 bases between the two germline ends. CDR3 length equals 14 residues. CDR3 amino acids: CASRHRVRGNTIYF. The CDR3 bases are TGTGCCAGCAGACACAGGGTGAGAGGAAACACCATATATTTT.

The rearrangement links TRBV7-2 to TRBJ2-7, with 14 bases that match TRBD2. The germline V gene encodes CDR1 SGHTA and CDR2 FQGNSA. The trim removed 5 bases at V and 6 bases at J, leaving 12 bases unmatched. This CDR3 is built from 17 residues. The CDR3 loop is CASSPPGLAGVKSEQYF. DNA for the CDR3: TGTGCCAGCAGCCCGCCGGGACTAGCGGGGGTTAAGTCCGAGCAGTACTTC.

This chain links TRBV5-6 with TRBJ1-3; no reliable D call. V was shortened by 4 bases and J by 0 bases, with 14 bases between the two germline ends. Germline lookup yields CDR1 SGHDT and CDR2 YYEEEE. The CDR3 has 16 amino acids. CDR3 sequence reads: CASSLRMSRSGNTIYF. CDR3 in DNA: TGTGCCAGCAGCCTCAGGATGTCGCGCTCTGGAAACACCATATATTTT.

J is TRBJ1-5 and V is TRBV10-3, with TRBD1 matching 10 bases. The CDR3 is 14 amino acids. Germline V CDR1 and CDR2: ENHRY, SYGVKD. The V gene end was trimmed by 4 bases and the J gene end by 4 bases; junction bases not matched to a gene: 1. Here the CDR3 DNA reads TGTGCCATCAGTGGGGGACAGGGGAATCAGCCCCAGCATTTT. Translated, it gives CAISGGQGNQPQHF.

This chain connects TRBV6-5 to TRBJ1-2; a possible D gene is TRBD1 (6 bases). The germline V and J ends were trimmed by 6 bases and 4 bases, with 15 bases remaining between them. CDR1 and CDR2 (germline): MNHEY, SVGAGI. This CDR3 has 14 residues. In DNA, the CDR3 is TGTGCCAGCAGAGTTACAACGGGGGCCTATGGCTACACCTTC. This codes for CASRVTTGAYGYTF.

The chain has TRBV2 and TRBJ1-1; 7 bases are a match to TRBD1. Looked up from germline, CDR1 is SNHLY and CDR2 is FYNNEI. The CDR3 contains 15 residues. J gave up 7 bases and V 2 bases, and 10 bases lay outside the gene matches. The CDR3 DNA sequence: TGTGCCAGCAGTGAATTCAGGACAGGTTCTAGTGAAGCTTTCTTT. This gives the protein CASSEFRTGSSEAFF.

This chain connects TRBV9 to TRBJ1-5, with D perhaps matching TRBD1 (5 bases). From germline, CDR1 is SGDLS and CDR2 YYNGEE. The CDR3 length is 15 residues. V lost 0 bases and J lost 4, with 11 bases in between. In DNA form, the CDR3 reads TGTGCCAGCAGCGTAGGTCAGGGCAGGAATCAGCCCCAGCATTTT. Its protein product is CASSVGQGRNQPQHF.

The CDR3 DNA reads as TGTGCTAGTGGCCGTGAGCGGGGGGGCCTTTTCTTC. Translation: CASGRERGGLFF. The chain couples TRBV12-5 to TRBJ2-1; TRBD2 aligns across 10 bases. The CDR3 is 12 amino acids. J lost 16 bases, V lost 6 bases, and 9 bases had no gene match. Per the germline V gene, CDR1 is LGHNT and CDR2 is FRNRAP.

The chain combines TRBV5-5 with TRBJ1-2; TRBD1 matches at 8 bases. The ends lost 0 bases at V and 0 bases at J; junction bases unmatched: 10. The germline gives CDR1 SGHKS, CDR2 YYEKEE (reference sequence). This CDR3 comprises 18 residues. Here the CDR3 reads CASSLGGRRTGTNYGYTF. CDR3 nucleotide sequence: TGTGCCAGCAGCTTGGGTGGGCGGAGGACAGGGACTAACTATGGCTACACCTTC.

This clone has more than one count but fewer than ten. The rearrangement links TRBV2 to TRBJ1-6; 7 bases align to TRBD1. Germline V lookup: CDR1 SNHLY, CDR2 FYNNEI. This CDR3 is 13 amino acids long. V was clipped by 4 bases and J by 14 bases; unmatched bases: 8. DNA of the CDR3: TGTGCCAGCAGTGGATTAGGACAGGCAGCCCTCCACTTT. The encoded protein is CASSGLGQAALHF.

V usage is TRBV6-5 and J usage is TRBJ1-2; D is uncertain. The V end was cut by 0 bases, the J end by 0 bases, with 5 bases between. The CDR3 contains 14 residues. CDR1 is MNHEY and CDR2 is SVGAGI in the germline V gene. The CDR3 protein is CASSYSLTNYGYTF. The CDR3 DNA is TGTGCCAGCAGTTACTCGTTAACTAACTATGGCTACACCTTC.

The chain is built from TRBV6-5 and TRBJ2-5; perhaps TRBD1 as D (5 bases). Germline CDR1 and CDR2: MNHEY and SVGAGI. This CDR3 has 13 residues. The germline V and J ends were trimmed by 6 bases and 2 bases, with 10 bases remaining between them. The CDR3 sequence: CASSRQPQETQYF. The DNA of the CDR3 is TGTGCCAGCAGCAGACAGCCGCAAGAGACCCAGTACTTC.